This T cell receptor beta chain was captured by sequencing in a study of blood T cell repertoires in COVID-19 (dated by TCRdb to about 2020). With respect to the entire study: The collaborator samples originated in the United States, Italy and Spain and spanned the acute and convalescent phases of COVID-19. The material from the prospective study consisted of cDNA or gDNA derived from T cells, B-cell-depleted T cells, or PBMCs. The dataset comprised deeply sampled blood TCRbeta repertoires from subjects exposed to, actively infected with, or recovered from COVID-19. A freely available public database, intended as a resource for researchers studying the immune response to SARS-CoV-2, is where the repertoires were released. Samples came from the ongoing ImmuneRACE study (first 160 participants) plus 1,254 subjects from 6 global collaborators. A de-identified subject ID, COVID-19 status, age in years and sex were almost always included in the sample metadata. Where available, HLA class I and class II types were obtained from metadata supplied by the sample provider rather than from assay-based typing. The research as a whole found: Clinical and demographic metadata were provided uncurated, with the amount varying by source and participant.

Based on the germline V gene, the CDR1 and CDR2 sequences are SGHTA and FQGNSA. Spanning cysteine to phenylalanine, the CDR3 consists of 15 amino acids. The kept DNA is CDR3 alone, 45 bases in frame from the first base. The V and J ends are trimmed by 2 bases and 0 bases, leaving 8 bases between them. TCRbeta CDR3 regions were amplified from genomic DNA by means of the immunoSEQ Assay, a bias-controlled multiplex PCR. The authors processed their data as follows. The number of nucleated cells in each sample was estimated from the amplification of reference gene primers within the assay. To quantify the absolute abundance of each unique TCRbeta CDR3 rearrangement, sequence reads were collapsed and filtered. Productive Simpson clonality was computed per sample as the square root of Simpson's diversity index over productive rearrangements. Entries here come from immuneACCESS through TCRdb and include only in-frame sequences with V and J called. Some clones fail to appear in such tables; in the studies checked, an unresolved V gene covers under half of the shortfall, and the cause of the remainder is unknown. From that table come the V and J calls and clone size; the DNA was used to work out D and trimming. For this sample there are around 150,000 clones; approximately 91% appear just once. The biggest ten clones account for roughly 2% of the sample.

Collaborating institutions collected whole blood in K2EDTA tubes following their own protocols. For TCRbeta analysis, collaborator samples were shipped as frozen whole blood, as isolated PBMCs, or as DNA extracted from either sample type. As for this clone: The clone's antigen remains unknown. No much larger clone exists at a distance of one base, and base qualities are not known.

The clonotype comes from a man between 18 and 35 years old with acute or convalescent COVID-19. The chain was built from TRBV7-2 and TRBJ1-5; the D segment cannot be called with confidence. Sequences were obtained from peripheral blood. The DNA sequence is TGTGCCAGCAGCTTAAGGAGAAATAGCAATCAGCCCCAGCATTTT. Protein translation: CASSLRRNSNQPQHF.